Listed below are T cell receptor beta chains from one sample, sequenced in a study of blood T cell repertoires in COVID-19. Sequenced by immunoSEQ multiplex PCR; TCRdb stores in-frame clones only, minus some. Of 350,000 to 400,000 clones listed, over 75% are singletons. Specimen: PBMCs or T cells enriched from blood (not recorded which). Receptor source: a man aged 35-49 years in a cohort exposed to, infected with or recovered from COVID-19 (not recorded which). The CDR3 runs from the conserved cysteine through the conserved F or W. A D gene is named only where the DNA matches it firmly. Not all rows give a size; the values are once, few, many and, for expanded clones, a class.

CDR3 length: 18; D gene: TRBD2; V gene: TRBV9; clone size: -; J gene: TRBJ2-3; CDR3 protein: CASSVDPPGLASTDTQYF; CDR3 DNA: TGTGCCAGCAGCGTAGACCCCCCGGGACTAGCGAGCACAGATACGCAGTATTTT
CDR3 length: 15; D gene: -; V gene: TRBV5-1; clone size: few; J gene: TRBJ2-7; CDR3 protein: CASSLYGGRAGEQYF; CDR3 DNA: TGCGCCAGCAGCTTGTATGGCGGCAGGGCTGGGGAGCAGTACTTC
CDR3 length: 18; D gene: TRBD1; V gene: TRBV5-1; clone size: -; J gene: TRBJ2-1; CDR3 protein: CASSLLGQGARTYNEQFF; CDR3 DNA: TGCGCCAGCAGCTTGCTAGGACAGGGGGCGCGGACGTACAATGAGCAGTTCTTC
CDR3 length: 14; D gene: -; V gene: TRBV15; clone size: -; J gene: TRBJ1-1; CDR3 protein: CATSRDSRRSEAFF; CDR3 DNA: TGTGCCACCAGCAGAGATTCCCGCAGATCGGAAGCTTTCTTT
CDR3 length: 16; D gene: TRBD2; V gene: TRBV20-1; clone size: once; J gene: TRBJ2-1; CDR3 protein: CSASPTSGRWDNEQFF; CDR3 DNA: TGCAGTGCTAGTCCGACTAGCGGGAGGTGGGACAATGAGCAGTTCTTC
CDR3 length: 13; D gene: -; V gene: TRBV2; clone size: -; J gene: TRBJ2-2; CDR3 protein: CASSETFGGELFF; CDR3 DNA: TGTGCCAGCAGTGAAACTTTCGGCGGGGAGCTGTTTTTT
CDR3 length: 14; D gene: -; V gene: TRBV4-2; clone size: -; J gene: TRBJ2-5; CDR3 protein: CASSQDLSQETQYF; CDR3 DNA: TGTGCCAGCAGCCAAGATCTGAGTCAAGAGACCCAGTACTTC
CDR3 length: 13; D gene: -; V gene: TRBV7-9; clone size: -; J gene: TRBJ1-5; CDR3 protein: CASTPGNNQPQHF; CDR3 DNA: TGTGCCAGCACCCCCGGGAACAATCAGCCCCAGCATTTT
CDR3 length: 13; D gene: -; V gene: TRBV3-1/TRBV3-2; clone size: once; J gene: TRBJ1-1; CDR3 protein: CASSLRGSPEAFF; CDR3 DNA: TGTGCCAGCAGCCTTCGAGGGAGTCCCGAAGCTTTCTTT
CDR3 length: 12; D gene: TRBD1; V gene: TRBV5-1; clone size: -; J gene: TRBJ2-7; CDR3 protein: CASSSNQGAQYF; CDR3 DNA: TGCGCCAGCAGCTCTAACCAGGGGGCGCAGTACTTC
CDR3 length: 13; D gene: -; V gene: TRBV27; clone size: -; J gene: TRBJ2-1; CDR3 protein: CASSFRDYNEQFF; CDR3 DNA: TGTGCCAGCAGTTTTCGAGACTACAATGAGCAGTTCTTC